The clone carrying this T cell receptor (beta chain) showed up just a few times. Its cognate antigen is unknown. The sample belongs to a study of T cell repertoires in cytomegalovirus infection. The germline gives CDR1 SGHTA, CDR2 FQGNSA. V lost 5 bases, J lost 1 base, and 20 bases lay in between. The CDR3 contains 18 residues. Overall study results and limits: Dominant in the ex vivo response were TCR beta clonotypes restricted by HLA-C and specific for CMV.

One entry per CDR3 protein, called by TCRdb with MiXCR from the reads. The sample records some 900,000 distinct CDR3 sequences, approximately 32% being singletons. The TCR was taken from a human donor in good health (CMV status not recorded). Some clones in this sample may be carry-over from other donors' samples. The sample consisted of cultured CD8+ T cells from PBMCs, taken from culture after CMV antigen stimulation. The V and J genes are TRBV7-2 and TRBJ2-2, with D possibly matching TRBD2 (5 bases). The CDR3 bases are TGTGCCAGCAGCCCCCCCTTCGGGGAAATAAAGAACACCGGGGAGCTGTTTTTT. Translated, it gives CASSPPFGEIKNTGELFF. Drawing the rest from reference TRBV7-2 and TRBJ2-2, the complete variable domain is GAGVSQSPSNKVTEKGKDVELRCDPISGHTALYWYRQSLGQGLEFLIYFQGNSAPDKSGLPSDRFSAERTGGSVSTLTIQRTQQEDSAVYLCASSPPFGEIKNTGELFFGEGSRLTVL.